The sample holds many counts of the clone carrying this T cell receptor (beta chain). Germline V lookup: CDR1 SEHNR, CDR2 FQNEAQ (reference sequence). The CDR3 totals 18 residues. Trimming removed 5 bases at V and 0 bases at J, with 22 bases between. The sample belongs to a study of T cell repertoires in cytomegalovirus infection. TCRdb processed the reads anew with MiXCR; each CDR3 protein has one entry. Of some 300,000 distinct CDR3 sequences in the sample, about a tenth are singletons; the top ten hold around 2.6%. J is TRBJ1-1 and V is TRBV7-9; possible D gene TRBD1, 6 bases. The receptor was derived from a human donor in good health (CMV status not recorded). Some clones in this sample may be carry-over from other donors' samples. Sequenced: PBMCs. The CDR3 region is CASSVYRVETSMNTEAFF. In nucleotides, the CDR3 is TGTGCCAGCAGCGTCTACAGGGTGGAGACCAGTATGAACACTGAAGCTTTCTTT.